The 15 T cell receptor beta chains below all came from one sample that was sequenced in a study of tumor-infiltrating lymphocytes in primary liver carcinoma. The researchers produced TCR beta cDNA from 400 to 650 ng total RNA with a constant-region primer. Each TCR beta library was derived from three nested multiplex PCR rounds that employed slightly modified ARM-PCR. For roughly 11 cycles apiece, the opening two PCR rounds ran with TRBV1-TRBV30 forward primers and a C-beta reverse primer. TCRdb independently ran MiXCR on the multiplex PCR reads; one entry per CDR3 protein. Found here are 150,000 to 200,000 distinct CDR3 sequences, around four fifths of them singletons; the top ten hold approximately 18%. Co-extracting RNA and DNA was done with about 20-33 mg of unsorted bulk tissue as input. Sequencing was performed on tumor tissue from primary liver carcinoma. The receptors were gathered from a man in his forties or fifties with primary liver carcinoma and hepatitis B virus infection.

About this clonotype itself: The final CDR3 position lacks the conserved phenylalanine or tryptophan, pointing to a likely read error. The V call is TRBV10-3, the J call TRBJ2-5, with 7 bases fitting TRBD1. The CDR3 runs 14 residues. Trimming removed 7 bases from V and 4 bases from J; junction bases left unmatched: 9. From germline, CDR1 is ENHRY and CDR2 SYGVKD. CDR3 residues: CAINATGLGETQYL. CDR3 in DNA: TGTGCCATCAATGCGACAGGGTTGGGAGAGACCCAGTACTTA.

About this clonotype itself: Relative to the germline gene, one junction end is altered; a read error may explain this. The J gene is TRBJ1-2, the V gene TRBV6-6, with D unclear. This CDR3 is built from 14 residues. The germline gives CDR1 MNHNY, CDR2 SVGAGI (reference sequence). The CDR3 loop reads CANTTGPRNYGYIF. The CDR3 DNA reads TGTGCCAACACCACGGGTCCCAGGAACTATGGCTACATCTTC.

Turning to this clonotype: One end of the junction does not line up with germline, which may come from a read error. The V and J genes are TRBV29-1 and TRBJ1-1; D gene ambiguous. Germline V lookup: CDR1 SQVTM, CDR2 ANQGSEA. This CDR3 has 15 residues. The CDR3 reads CSVGSGWGMNTDPFF. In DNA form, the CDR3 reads TGTAGCGTTGGATCCGGGTGGGGTATGAACACTGATCCTTTCTTT.

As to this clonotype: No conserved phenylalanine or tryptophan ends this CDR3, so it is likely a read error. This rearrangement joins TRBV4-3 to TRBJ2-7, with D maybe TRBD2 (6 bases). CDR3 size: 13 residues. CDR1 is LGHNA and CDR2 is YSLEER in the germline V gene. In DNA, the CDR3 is TGCGTCAGCAGCCACCCGGGAGAGTCCGAGCAGTACTTA. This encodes CVSSHPGESEQYL.

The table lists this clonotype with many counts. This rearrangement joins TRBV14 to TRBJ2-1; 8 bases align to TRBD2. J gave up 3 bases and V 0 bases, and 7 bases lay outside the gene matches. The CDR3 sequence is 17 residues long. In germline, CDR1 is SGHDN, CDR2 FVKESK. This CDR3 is CASSQDTGLGSYNEQFF. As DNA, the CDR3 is TGTGCCAGCAGCCAAGATACGGGACTAGGTAGCTACAATGAGCAGTTCTTC.

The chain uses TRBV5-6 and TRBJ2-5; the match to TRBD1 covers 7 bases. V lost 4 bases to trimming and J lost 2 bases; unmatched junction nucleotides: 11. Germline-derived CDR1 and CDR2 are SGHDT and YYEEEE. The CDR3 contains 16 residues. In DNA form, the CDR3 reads TGTGCCAGCAGCCCCCCGACAGGGAGCATTCAAGAGACCCAGTACTTC. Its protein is CASSPPTGSIQETQYF.

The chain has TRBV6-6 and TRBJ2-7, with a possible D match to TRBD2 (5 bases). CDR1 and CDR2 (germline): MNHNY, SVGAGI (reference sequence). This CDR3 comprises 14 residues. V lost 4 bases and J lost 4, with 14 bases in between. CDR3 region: CASSSPGYGYEQYF. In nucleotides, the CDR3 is TGTGCCAGCAGTTCACCGGGATACGGGTACGAGCAGTACTTC.

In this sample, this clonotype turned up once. CDR3 nucleotides: TGTGCCAGCAGTTTGGAGGTGGCTTACGGTTACACCTTC. This gives the protein CASSLEVAYGYTF. V is TRBV28 and J is TRBJ1-2; D ambiguous. Germline V gene lookup returns CDR1 MDHEN and CDR2 SYDVKM. V was clipped by 3 bases and J by 11 bases, with 16 bases between them. This CDR3 is built from 13 residues.

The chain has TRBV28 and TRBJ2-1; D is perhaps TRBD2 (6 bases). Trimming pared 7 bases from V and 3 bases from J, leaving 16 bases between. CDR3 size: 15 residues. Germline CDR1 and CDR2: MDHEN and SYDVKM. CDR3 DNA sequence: TGTGCCAGCAAGCTCGGGAGCGGATTCTACAATGAGCAGTTCTTC. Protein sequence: CASKLGSGFYNEQFF.

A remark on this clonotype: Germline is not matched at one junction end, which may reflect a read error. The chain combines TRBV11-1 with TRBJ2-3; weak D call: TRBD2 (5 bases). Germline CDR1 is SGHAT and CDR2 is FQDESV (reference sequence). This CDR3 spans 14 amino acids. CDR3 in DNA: TGCGCTAGCAGCCCTAAGAGCCCGTTTGATACGCAGTATTTT. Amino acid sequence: CASSPKSPFDTQYF. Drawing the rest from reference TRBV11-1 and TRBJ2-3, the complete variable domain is EAEVAQSPRYKITEKSQAVAFWCDPISGHATLYWYRQILGQGPELLVQFQDESVVDDSQLPKDRFSAERLKGVDSTLKIQPAELGDSAMYLCASSPKSPFDTQYFGPGTRLTVL.

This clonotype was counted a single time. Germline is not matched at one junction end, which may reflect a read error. The CDR3 nucleotides read TGTGCCATCAGCTTACGATGGACTGGGGAAAAAGAGCAGTACTTC. It specifies CAISLRWTGEKEQYF. The chain links TRBV11-2 to TRBJ2-7; a possible D gene is TRBD2 (5 bases). The CDR3 contains 15 residues. Germline CDR1 is SGHAT and CDR2 is FQNNGV.

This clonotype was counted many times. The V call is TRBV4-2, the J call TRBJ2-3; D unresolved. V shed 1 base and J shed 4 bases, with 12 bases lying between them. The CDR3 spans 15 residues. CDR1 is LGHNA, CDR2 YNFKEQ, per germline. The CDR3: CASSQGQLVADTQYF. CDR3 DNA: TGTGCCAGCAGCCAAGGTCAGCTAGTCGCAGATACGCAGTATTTT.

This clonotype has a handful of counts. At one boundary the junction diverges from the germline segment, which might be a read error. The CDR3 here is CVGGRETQYF. CDR3 in DNA: TGTGTCGGGGGTCGGGAGACCCAGTATTTC. The rearrangement joins TRBV6-2 or TRBV6-3 to TRBJ2-5, with D possibly TRBD2 on 6 matching bases. Germline assignment: CDR1 MNHEY and CDR2 SVGEGT. This CDR3 spans 10 amino acids.

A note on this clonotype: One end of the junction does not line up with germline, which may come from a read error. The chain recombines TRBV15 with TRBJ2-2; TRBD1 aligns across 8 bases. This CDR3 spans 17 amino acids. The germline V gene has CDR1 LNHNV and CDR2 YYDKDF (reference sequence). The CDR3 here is CAISRDQGAMSTGELFF. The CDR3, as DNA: TGTGCCATCAGCAGAGATCAGGGGGCTATGAGCACCGGGGAGCTGTTTTTT.

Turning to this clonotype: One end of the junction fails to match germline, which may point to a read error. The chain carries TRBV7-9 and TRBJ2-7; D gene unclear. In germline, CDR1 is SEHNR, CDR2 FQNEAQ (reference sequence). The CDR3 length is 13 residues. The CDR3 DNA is TGTGCCAGTAGCTTATGCAGCTCCTACGAGCAGTACTTC. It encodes CASSLCSSYEQYF.